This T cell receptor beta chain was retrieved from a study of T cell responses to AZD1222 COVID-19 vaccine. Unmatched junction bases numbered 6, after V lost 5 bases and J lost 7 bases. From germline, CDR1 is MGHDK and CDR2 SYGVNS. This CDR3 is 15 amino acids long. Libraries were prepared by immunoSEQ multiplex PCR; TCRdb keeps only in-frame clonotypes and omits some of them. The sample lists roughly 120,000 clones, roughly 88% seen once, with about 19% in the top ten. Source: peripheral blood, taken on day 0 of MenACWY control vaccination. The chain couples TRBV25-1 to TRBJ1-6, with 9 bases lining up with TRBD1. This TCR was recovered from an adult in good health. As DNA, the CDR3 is TGTGCCAGCAGTCCTTGGACAGGGGCCAATTCACCCCTCCACTTT. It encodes CASSPWTGANSPLHF. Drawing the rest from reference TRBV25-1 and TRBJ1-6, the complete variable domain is EADIYQTPRYLVIGTGKKITLECSQTMGHDKMYWYQQDPGMELHLIHYSYGVNSTEKGDLSSESTVSRIRTEHFPLTLESARPSHTSQYLCASSPWTGANSPLHFGNGTRLTVT.